This T cell receptor (beta chain) originates from a study of blood T cell repertoires in COVID-19 (TCRdb year 2020). Some background on the complete study: Samples covering the acute and convalescent phases of COVID-19 were provided by collaborators in the United States, Italy and Spain. The prospective study material was composed of cDNA or gDNA derived from T cells, B-cell-depleted T cells, or PBMCs. The dataset comprised deeply sampled blood TCRbeta repertoires from subjects exposed to, actively infected with, or recovered from COVID-19. A freely available public database, intended as a resource for researchers studying the immune response to SARS-CoV-2, is where the repertoires were released. The samples were drawn from the first 160 participants of the ongoing ImmuneRACE study and from 1,254 subjects provided by 6 global collaborators. Sample metadata almost always included a de-identified subject ID, COVID-19 status, age in years and sex. Where available, HLA class I and class II types were taken from metadata supplied by the sample provider and were not determined by assay-based typing. Findings and caveats that apply to the study as a whole: The amount of clinical and demographic metadata varied by source and participant and was provided uncurated.

The collaborating institutions used their own protocols to collect whole blood in K2EDTA tubes. Collaborator samples were shipped for TCRbeta analysis as frozen whole blood, isolated PBMCs, or DNA extracted from either sample type. This clone was counted between two and nine times. Its antigen has not been determined. Within one base of it there is no much larger clone, and no base qualities were kept. The CDR3 spans 16 residues, from the cysteine through the valine. The kept DNA is CDR3 alone, 48 bases in frame from the first base. The V end gives up 5 bases and the J end 2 bases, leaving 11 bases in the junction not matched to a gene. The germline V gene (reference sequence) provides CDR1 SEHNR and CDR2 FQNEAQ. TCRbeta CDR3 regions were amplified from genomic DNA by means of the immunoSEQ Assay, a bias-controlled multiplex PCR. The authors' analysis ran thus. Within the assay, amplification of reference gene primers was used to estimate how many nucleated cells each sample contained. To quantify the absolute abundance of each unique TCRbeta CDR3 rearrangement, sequence reads were collapsed and filtered. For each sample, productive Simpson clonality was calculated as the square root of Simpson's diversity index across productive rearrangements. The table was pulled from immuneACCESS by TCRdb, which kept in-frame rearrangements only. Such tables lose some clones; where checked, under half of the loss comes from unresolved V genes, and the rest has no known cause. V and J calls and clone size are those listed in that table; D and trimming were worked out from the DNA. The sample has 130,000 or so clones on record, 75% to 90% of them singletons. The top ten hold around 4.7% of the sample.

The rearrangement joined TRBV7-9 to TRBJ2-7; 8 bases in the middle match TRBD2. This clonotype was sampled from a human donor in a cohort sampled during active COVID-19. The sequencing sample was made of peripheral blood. The sequenced DNA: TGTGCCAGCAGCACCGCGACTAGCGACGCAGCCTACGAGCAGTACGTC. Translated, this gives CASSTATSDAAYEQYV.